The next 27 T cell receptor beta chains were all read from a single sample in a study of T cells expressing NK-cell markers. TCRdb reprocessed the 5' RACE reads; each CDR3 protein has one entry and no DNA is given. The sample table includes hundreds of thousands of distinct CDR3 sequences. Sequenced: blood T cells: a sorted CD56 or NKG2C T cell subset, CD4+ or CD8+ T cells, or bulk PBMC T cells (not recorded which). Source of these receptors: a woman aged 18 to 75 in good health.

V and J are TRBV2 and TRBJ2-2; without DNA, the TCRdb call of TRBD1 cannot be checked. CDR3 length: 15 amino acids. The V gene's germline CDR1 is SNHLY and CDR2 FYNNEI. The CDR3 here is CASSVEGGGGGELFF. The variable domain in full, completed from reference TRBV2 and TRBJ2-2, reads EPEVTQTPSHQVTQMGQEVILRCVPISNHLYFYWYRQILGQKVEFLVSFYNNEISEKSEIFDDQFSVERPDGSNFTLKIRSTKLEDSAMYFCASSVEGGGGGELFFGEGSRLTVL.

CDR3 loop: CASSTPGQGIDTQYF. J is TRBJ2-3 and V is TRBV27; with no DNA, the TCRdb D assignment of TRBD1 cannot be verified. Germline CDR1 is MNHEY and CDR2 is SMNVEV (reference sequence). The CDR3 length is 15 residues.

The chain links TRBV12-3 or TRBV12-4 to TRBJ2-3; TCRdb's D call, TRBD2, is unchecked because there is no DNA. This CDR3 has 15 residues. CDR3 residues: CASTLDGSSTDTQYF.

This chain's CDR3 is CASREVAELYNEQFF. The chain couples TRBV6-1 to TRBJ2-1. Germline V gene data show CDR1 as MNHNS and CDR2 as SASEGT. CDR3 size: 15 residues.

The V gene is TRBV4-3, the J gene TRBJ2-1; without DNA, the TCRdb call of TRBD2 cannot be checked. CDR1 LGHNA and CDR2 YSLEER come from the germline V gene. The CDR3 has 17 residues. This chain's CDR3 is CASSQDLGTSGYNEQFF.

This chain connects TRBV20-1 to TRBJ1-1; TCRdb picks TRBD1, but there is no DNA to check that call. The length of the CDR3 is 13 residues. The V gene's germline CDR1 is DFQATT and CDR2 SNEGSKA (reference sequence). CDR3 residues: CSAREGAGTEAFF.

The chain combines TRBV11-2 with TRBJ2-3; TCRdb selects TRBD2, and the lack of DNA leaves this call unchecked. The germline gives CDR1 SGHAT, CDR2 FQNNGV. The length of the CDR3 is 16 residues. This CDR3 is CASSPVSGRATDTQYF.

The chain joins TRBV20-1 to TRBJ2-3; the D gene TCRdb calls, TRBD2, cannot be checked with no DNA. This CDR3 comprises 15 residues. Germline lookup yields CDR1 DFQATT and CDR2 SNEGSKA (reference sequence). The CDR3 loop reads CSAKRAGGFGDTQYF.

The chain carries TRBV7-3 and TRBJ2-1; TCRdb's D call of TRBD2 is untestable without DNA. CDR1 and CDR2 (germline): SGHTA, FQGTGA. This CDR3 has 17 residues. CDR3: CASSSYSGSPSYNEQFF. Using reference TRBV7-3 and TRBJ2-1 for the parts outside the CDR3, the full variable domain is GAGVSQTPSNKVTEKGKYVELRCDPISGHTALYWYRQSLGQGPEFLIYFQGTGAADDSGLPNDRFFAVRPEGSVSTLKIQRTERGDSAVYLCASSSYSGSPSYNEQFFGPGTRLTVL.

The V gene is TRBV20-1, the J gene TRBJ2-7; TCRdb's D call, TRBD2, is unchecked because there is no DNA. The CDR3 totals 14 residues. Germline assignment: CDR1 DFQATT and CDR2 SNEGSKA (reference sequence). The CDR3 protein is CSARTSGRNYEQYF.

V gene TRBV4-2 combines with J gene TRBJ2-2; as DNA is missing, the TRBD2 call by TCRdb cannot be tested. From germline, CDR1 is LGHNA and CDR2 YNFKEQ. This CDR3 spans 19 amino acids. CDR3: CASSQYDRASGRYTGELFF.

The rearrangement uses TRBV7-9 and TRBJ2-3; TCRdb proposes TRBD1, but this gene call is untestable without DNA. Germline V gives CDR1 SEHNR, CDR2 FQNEAQ (reference sequence). The CDR3 length is 17 residues. This CDR3 reads CASSLGSTGVGTDTQYF.

The rearrangement links TRBV7-9 to TRBJ2-1; TCRdb designates TRBD2, a call that cannot be tested without DNA. The CDR3 covers 17 residues. Germline V gives CDR1 SEHNR, CDR2 FQNEAQ (reference sequence). The CDR3 loop is CASRPTGGRGSYNEQFF. The entire variable domain, with the rest obtained from reference TRBV7-9 and TRBJ2-1, is as follows: DTGVSQNPRHKITKRGQNVTFRCDPISEHNRLYWYRQTLGQGPEFLTYFQNEAQLEKSRLLSDRFSAERPKGSFSTLEIQRTEQGDSAMYLCASRPTGGRGSYNEQFFGPGTRLTVL.

The V call is TRBV5-4, the J call TRBJ1-1. The CDR3 is made up of 14 amino acids. CDR1 and CDR2 from the germline V gene are SGHNT and YYREEE (reference sequence). CDR3 in amino acids: CASSLPWGNTEAFF.

V usage is TRBV6-1 and J usage is TRBJ1-5. The CDR3 is 14 residues long. CDR1 and CDR2 from the germline V gene are MNHNS and SASEGT. This CDR3 reads CASMTVWGNQPQHF.

This sequence joins TRBV28 and TRBJ2-7; as DNA is missing, the TRBD1 call by TCRdb cannot be tested. The CDR3 has 14 amino acids. Germline V gene lookup returns CDR1 MDHEN and CDR2 SYDVKM. The CDR3 reads CASSLGRGLYEQYF.

The chain uses TRBV7-2 and TRBJ1-6; TCRdb indicates TRBD1, and absent DNA this call remains unverified. Germline values: CDR1 SGHTA, CDR2 FQGNSA. The CDR3 extends over 18 amino acids. CDR3 protein: CASSLSPREAGYNSPLHF.

The CDR3 protein is CSAEGSPTGELFF. V usage is TRBV20-1 and J usage is TRBJ2-2; there is no DNA to check the TCRdb D call of TRBD2. From germline, CDR1 is DFQATT and CDR2 SNEGSKA (reference sequence). The CDR3 runs 13 residues.

The genes are TRBV7-2 and TRBJ2-7. CDR3 length: 15 amino acids. Germline CDR1 reads SGHTA; CDR2 reads FQGNSA. The chain's CDR3 is CASSYRIGGSYEQYF.

V and J are TRBV11-2 and TRBJ1-1; TCRdb outputs TRBD1, but without DNA this stays unchecked. This CDR3 is 14 amino acids long. The germline CDR1 and CDR2 sequences are SGHAT and FQNNGV. The chain's CDR3 is CASSLDPGFTEAFF.

CDR3 region: CASSYSRTGTGAINEQFF. The chain is built from TRBV6-5 and TRBJ2-1; TCRdb lists TRBD1, though no DNA is available to test this call. Germline-derived CDR1 and CDR2 are MNHEY and SVGAGI. The CDR3 is 18 amino acids.

The chain is built from TRBV11-2 and TRBJ2-1. The V gene's germline CDR1 is SGHAT and CDR2 FQNNGV. The CDR3 totals 15 residues. CDR3 region: CASSLEVRSANEQFF.

The chain combines TRBV12-3 or TRBV12-4 with TRBJ1-6. This CDR3 comprises 14 residues. Here the CDR3 reads CASSLLPANSPLHF.

V is TRBV5-1 and J is TRBJ1-2. Germline lookup yields CDR1 SGHRS and CDR2 YFSETQ. This CDR3 is 13 amino acids long. The CDR3 loop is CASSRKGYEGYTF.

The V gene is TRBV7-2, the J gene TRBJ1-6. The CDR3 has 15 residues. CDR1 and CDR2 (germline): SGHTA, FQGNSA. CDR3 amino acids: CASSTPEGRGSPLHF. Based on the CDR3 plus reference TRBV7-2 and TRBJ1-6, the full variable domain is GAGVSQSPSNKVTEKGKDVELRCDPISGHTALYWYRQSLGQGLEFLIYFQGNSAPDKSGLPSDRFSAERTGGSVSTLTIQRTQQEDSAVYLCASSTPEGRGSPLHFGNGTRLTVT.

The chain employs TRBV6-1 and TRBJ2-7; the D gene TCRdb calls, TRBD2, cannot be checked with no DNA. Germline V gene data show CDR1 as MNHNS and CDR2 as SASEGT. This CDR3 contains 14 residues. The chain's CDR3 is CASSPLAGPYEQYF.

The chain has TRBV11-3 and TRBJ2-2; TCRdb proposes TRBD1, but this gene call is untestable without DNA. Germline loops: CDR1 SGHNT, CDR2 YENEEA. The CDR3 runs 17 residues. CDR3 residues: CASSLDSRTGHTGELFF.